There are many counts of the clone carrying this T cell receptor (beta chain). Its antigen is not identified. TCR beta CDR3 regions were amplified from RNA. First-round RT-PCR of the TCR CDR3 relied on the HTBI primer set. TCRdb re-analysed the multiplex PCR reads in MiXCR, keeping a single row per CDR3 protein. The sample consists of approximately 590,000 distinct CDR3 sequences, 40% to 55% of them appearing once. This record belongs to a study of T cells in Graves' hyperthyroidism and ophthalmopathy. The germline V gene encodes CDR1 WSHSY and CDR2 SAAADI. The CDR3 is made up of 12 amino acids. V was cut by 2 bases and J by 4 bases, with 6 bases left in between. Study results and limitations: Ophthalmopathy was told apart from stable hyperthyroidism by a 13 V-J model. Blood also carried most thyroid clonotypes expanded above 0.001. Ophthalmopathy was predicted by the model a median of 6.5 months ahead of onset.

This sequence originates from a woman aged 18-29 years with Graves' hyperthyroidism. The V and J genes are TRBV10-2 and TRBJ2-7; D unresolved. The material sequenced was peripheral blood or thyroid tissue (not recorded which). CDR3 loop: CASSESQYEQYF. CDR3 DNA: TGCGCCAGCAGTGAGAGTCAGTACGAGCAGTACTTC.